Below, 3 T cell receptor beta chains from the same sample are listed, as sequenced in a study of response to subunit inactivated influenza vaccine. A single record per CDR3 protein comes from TCRdb applying MiXCR to the RT-PCR reads. The repertoire includes about 780,000 distinct CDR3 sequences, roughly 20% of them detected once, and 11% sits in the top ten. Material: PBMCs from blood, obtained roughly 5 days after vaccination. The receptor set was obtained from a middle-aged man who received an inactivated influenza vaccine.

This chain connects TRBV7-8 to TRBJ2-7, with TRBD2 as a possible D gene (5 bases). The CDR3 runs to 14 residues. Germline CDR1 and CDR2: SGHVS and FQNEAQ. V was pared by 9 bases and J by 6 bases, with 21 bases between. This CDR3 reads CASGLVVARSEQYF. The CDR3 nucleotides are TGTGCCAGTGGCCTTGTGGTAGCGAGATCCGAGCAGTACTTC.

This clonotype has only a few counts. The chain joins TRBV7-2 to TRBJ1-3; no clear D. CDR1 is SGHTA and CDR2 is FQGNSA in the germline V gene. V was cut by 5 bases and J by 3 bases, with 14 bases left in between. CDR3 length: 15 residues. CDR3 sequence: CASSHPPGHGNTIYF. The DNA of the CDR3 is TGTGCCAGCAGCCACCCCCCGGGCCATGGAAACACCATATATTTT.

The chain links TRBV4-3 to TRBJ2-7; 8 bases match TRBD1. This CDR3 spans 17 amino acids. The V and J ends lost 4 bases and 0 bases, in that order; junction bases with no gene match: 11. Germline assignment: CDR1 LGHNA and CDR2 YSLEER. For the CDR3, the DNA is TGCGCCAGCAGCCCCCGGACAGGGATGAAGAGCTCCTACGAGCAGTACTTC. It encodes CASSPRTGMKSSYEQYF.